This T cell receptor (beta chain) was profiled in a study of CD8+ T cells in alopecia areata. With V trimmed by 6 bases and J by 4 bases, 4 bases remained unmatched. The CDR3 has 14 residues. CDR1 is MNHDT and CDR2 is YYDKIL in the germline V gene. Cutaneous lymph nodes were pooled and cells sorted by CD4, CD8alpha, NKG2D, NKG2ACE and more. RNA, once extracted, was reverse transcribed into cDNA for use as the sequencing template. Data came from immunoSEQ multiplex PCR; TCRdb stores just in-frame clones and leaves some out. Singletons are absent from the sample, which has roughly 260,000 clones. In regard to this clone: The gene names given are mouse names. The read terminates 4 residues before the CDR3 end, so the remaining end is supplied by the germline J gene.

The chain couples TRBV17 to TRBJ2-1; 9 bases match TRBD1. Source material: CD4+ T cells sorted from a lymph node. The TCR was taken from a C3H/HeJ mouse with alopecia areata. Strain haplotype at MHC: H2-k. CDR3 DNA (partial): TGTGCTAGCAGCCCGGACAGGGGATATGCT. Amino acid sequence: CASSPDRGYA. The complete CDR3 sequence is CASSPDRGYAEQFF. The full variable domain, in which reference TRBV17 and TRBJ2-1 provide the parts outside the CDR3, is DTTVKQNPRYKLARVGKPVNLICSQTMNHDTMYWYQKKPNQAPKLLLFYYDKILNREADTFEKFQSSRPNNSFCSLYIGSAGLEYSAMYLCASSPDRGYAEQFFGPGTRLTVL.